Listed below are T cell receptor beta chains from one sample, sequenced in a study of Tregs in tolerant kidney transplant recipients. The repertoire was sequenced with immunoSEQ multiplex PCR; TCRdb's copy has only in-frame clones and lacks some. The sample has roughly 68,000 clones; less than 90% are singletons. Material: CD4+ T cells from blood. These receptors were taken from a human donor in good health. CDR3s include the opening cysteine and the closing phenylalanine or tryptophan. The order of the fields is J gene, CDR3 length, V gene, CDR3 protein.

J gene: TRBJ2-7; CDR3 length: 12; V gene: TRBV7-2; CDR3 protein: CASSPLSYEQYF
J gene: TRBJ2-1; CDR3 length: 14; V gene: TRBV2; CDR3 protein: CASSFLAAYNEQFF
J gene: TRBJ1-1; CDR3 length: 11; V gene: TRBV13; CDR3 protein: CASSLGLQPFF
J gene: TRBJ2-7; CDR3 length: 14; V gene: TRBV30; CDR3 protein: CAWSGGDGSYEQYF
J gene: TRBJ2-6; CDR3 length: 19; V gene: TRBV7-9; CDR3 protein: CASSAWGRENLSGANVLTF
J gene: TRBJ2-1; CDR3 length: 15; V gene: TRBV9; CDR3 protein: CASSVGLPRGNEQFF
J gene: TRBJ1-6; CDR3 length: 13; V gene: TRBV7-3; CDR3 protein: CASSPDYNSPLHF
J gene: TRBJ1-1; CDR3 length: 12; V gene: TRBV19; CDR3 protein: CASGDRRTEAFF
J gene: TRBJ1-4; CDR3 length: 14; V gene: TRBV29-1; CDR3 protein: CSGSGTATNEKLFF
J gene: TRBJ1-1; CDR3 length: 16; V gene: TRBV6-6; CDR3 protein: CASSFVPAHLNTEAFF
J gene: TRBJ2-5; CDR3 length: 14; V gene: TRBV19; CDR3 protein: CASSTGQQQETQYF
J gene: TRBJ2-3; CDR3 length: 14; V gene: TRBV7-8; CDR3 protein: CASGLAGDFDTQYF
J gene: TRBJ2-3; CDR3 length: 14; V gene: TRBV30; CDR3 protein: CAWIVSGGTDTQYF
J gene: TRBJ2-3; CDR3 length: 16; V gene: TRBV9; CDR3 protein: CASSAEGLVFTDTQYF
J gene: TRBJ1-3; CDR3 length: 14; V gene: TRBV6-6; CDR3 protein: CASSYGTAGNTIYF
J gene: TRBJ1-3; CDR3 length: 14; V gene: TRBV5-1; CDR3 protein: CASSLGTGENTIYF
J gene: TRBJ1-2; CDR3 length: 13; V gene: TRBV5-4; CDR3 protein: CASSLRAEASYTF
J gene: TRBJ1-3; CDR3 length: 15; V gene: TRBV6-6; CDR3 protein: CASSYSGQAGNTIYF
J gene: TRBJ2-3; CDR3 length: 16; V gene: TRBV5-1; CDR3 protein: CASSARQGGTTDTQYF
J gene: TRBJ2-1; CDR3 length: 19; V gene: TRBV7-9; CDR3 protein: CASSLGWVSGVGTYNEQFF
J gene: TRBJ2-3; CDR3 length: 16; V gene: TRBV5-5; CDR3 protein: CASSSRTSGGTDTQYF
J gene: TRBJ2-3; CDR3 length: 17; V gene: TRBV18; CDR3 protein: CASSPRGPAAGTDTQYF
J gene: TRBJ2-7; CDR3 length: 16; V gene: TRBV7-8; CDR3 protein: CASSLAGTGVSYEQYF
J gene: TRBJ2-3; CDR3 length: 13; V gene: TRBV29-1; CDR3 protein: CSVVDRGFDTQYF
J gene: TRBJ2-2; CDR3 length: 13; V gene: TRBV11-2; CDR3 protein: CASAPSGTGELFF
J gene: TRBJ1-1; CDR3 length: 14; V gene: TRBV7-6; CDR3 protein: CASSFPESNTEAFF
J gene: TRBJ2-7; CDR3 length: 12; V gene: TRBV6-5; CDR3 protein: CASTTGNYEQYF
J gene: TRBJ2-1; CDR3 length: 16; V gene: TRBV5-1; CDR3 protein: CASSSTSGLANNEQFF
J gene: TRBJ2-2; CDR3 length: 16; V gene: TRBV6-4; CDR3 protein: CASYTDPGVYPGELFF
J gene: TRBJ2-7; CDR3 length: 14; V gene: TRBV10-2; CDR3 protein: CASLPADRGAEQYF
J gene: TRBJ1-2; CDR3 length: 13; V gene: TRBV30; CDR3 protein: CAGPRAVDYGYTF
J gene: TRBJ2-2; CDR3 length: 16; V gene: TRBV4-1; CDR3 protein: CASTPKGGGDTGELFF
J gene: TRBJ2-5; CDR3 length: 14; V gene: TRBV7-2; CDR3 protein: CASSQPRALETQYF
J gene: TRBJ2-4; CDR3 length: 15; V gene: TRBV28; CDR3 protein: CATSPVTGGANIQYF
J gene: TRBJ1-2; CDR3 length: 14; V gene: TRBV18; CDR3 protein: CASSPPPWEGGYTF
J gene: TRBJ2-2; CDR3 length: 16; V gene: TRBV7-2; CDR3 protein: CASSSGTGPNTGELFF
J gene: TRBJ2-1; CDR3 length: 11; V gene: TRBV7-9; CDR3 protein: CASSPQDEQFF
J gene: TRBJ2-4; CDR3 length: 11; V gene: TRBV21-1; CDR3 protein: CASTPPNIQYF
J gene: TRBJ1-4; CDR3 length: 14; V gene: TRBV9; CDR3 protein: CASSVGTGNEKLFF
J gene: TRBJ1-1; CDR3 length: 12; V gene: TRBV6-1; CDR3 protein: CASCFVRTEAFF
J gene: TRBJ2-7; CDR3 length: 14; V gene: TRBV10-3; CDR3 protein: CAISDRGESYEQYF
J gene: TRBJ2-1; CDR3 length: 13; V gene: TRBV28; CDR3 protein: CASSFASINEQFF
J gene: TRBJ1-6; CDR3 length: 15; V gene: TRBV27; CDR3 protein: CASSLETGRVSPLHF
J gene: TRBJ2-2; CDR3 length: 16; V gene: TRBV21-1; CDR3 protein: CASSKLCVVYLGELFF
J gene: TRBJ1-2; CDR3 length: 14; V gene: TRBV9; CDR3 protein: CASSVGRQGYGYTF
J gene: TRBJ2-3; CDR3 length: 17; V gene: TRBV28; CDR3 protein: CASISSGSPGLTDTQYF
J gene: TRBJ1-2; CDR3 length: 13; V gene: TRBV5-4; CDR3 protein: CASNWGAGVGYTF
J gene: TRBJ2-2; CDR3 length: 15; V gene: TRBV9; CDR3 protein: CASSVEGQGSGELFF
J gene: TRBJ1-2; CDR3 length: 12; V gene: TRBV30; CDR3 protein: CAWTPGQGGYTF
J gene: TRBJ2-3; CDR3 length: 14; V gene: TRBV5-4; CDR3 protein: CASSQGLAGTTQYF
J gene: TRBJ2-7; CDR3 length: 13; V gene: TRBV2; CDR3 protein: CASTREKSHEQYF
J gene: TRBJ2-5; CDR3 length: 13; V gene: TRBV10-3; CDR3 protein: CAISGEGAETQYF
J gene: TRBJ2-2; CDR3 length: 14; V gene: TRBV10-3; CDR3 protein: CAINARLNTGELFF
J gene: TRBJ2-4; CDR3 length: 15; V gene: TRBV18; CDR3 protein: CASSQPGGDKNIQYF
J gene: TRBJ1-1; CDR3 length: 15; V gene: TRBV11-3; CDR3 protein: CASSLDRGPDTEAFF
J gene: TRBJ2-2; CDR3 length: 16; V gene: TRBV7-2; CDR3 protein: CASSRPGASFTGELFF
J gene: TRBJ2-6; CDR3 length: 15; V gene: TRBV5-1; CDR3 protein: CASSLARPGANVLTF